This T cell receptor (beta chain) appears in the sequencing data of a study of cytomegalovirus exposure and HLA in healthy donors. Primers for the PCR totalled 60 Vbeta and 13 Jbeta. Data came from immunoSEQ multiplex PCR; TCRdb stores just in-frame clones and leaves some out. The sample yields about 200,000 clones, roughly 80% seen once. Germline loops: CDR1 SGHNT, CDR2 YYREEE (reference sequence). Trimming stripped 4 bases from V and 6 bases from J, with 20 bases between. The CDR3 is made up of 16 amino acids. The rearrangement joins TRBV5-4 to TRBJ2-1, with D unresolved. Sequenced input: PBMCs. The source is a man in his forties or fifties in good health and CMV-seronegative. The CDR3 DNA sequence: TGTGCCAGCAGCCTGGTCGCGGCAGTTACAATCAATGAGCAGTTCTTC. Protein sequence: CASSLVAAVTINEQFF.